This TCR beta chain was documented in a study of T cells in Graves' hyperthyroidism and ophthalmopathy (dated by TCRdb to between 2018 and 2021). Context from the whole study: Peripheral blood was collected at initial diagnosis, before any treatment. TCR V-J signatures able to tell the groups apart were searched for in a discovery cohort of some 97 patients, of whom over 40 had Graves' ophthalmopathy and around 56 had stable Graves' hyperthyroidism. Prospective prediction of ophthalmopathy was tested in an independent validation cohort of 18 to 20 hyperthyroidism patients and 15 to 17 patients who later progressed to ophthalmopathy. The 75 to 100 discovery patients were randomly divided into training and test sets at a 7:3 ratio. In more than five Graves' hyperthyroidism patients, the study also compared T-cell repertoires from thyroid tissue with T-cell repertoires from blood. After blood sampling, hyperthyroidism patients were treated with methimazole at a starting dose of 30 mg daily, and ophthalmopathy patients were treated with high-dose intravenous methylprednisolone. According to the paper, TCR Vbeta CDR3 sequencing was carried out on some 130 peripheral blood samples, which came from more than 40 ophthalmopathy, 75 to 80 hyperthyroidism and about 17 progressor patients. Broader findings and caveats from the paper: A model built on a 13 V-J signature distinguished ophthalmopathy from stable hyperthyroidism, reaching about 88% sensitivity and around 81% specificity in cross-validation and 80%/75% in testing. In validation, progression to ophthalmopathy was predicted by the model with nearly 71% sensitivity and under 85% specificity, a median of about 6.4 months before onset. Most expanded thyroid clonotypes (frequency above 0.001) were also detected in blood, a finding suggesting that blood repertoires may reflect thyroid immune responses. Sample size was not statistically predetermined, and investigators were not blinded to group allocation.

Hyperthyroidism patients were newly diagnosed, had a disease duration of under 2 months, and were aged 18 to 65 years. Exclusion was applied to patients with uncontrolled infections, other autoimmune diseases, pregnancy or lactation. Diagnoses were established on the basis of clinical symptoms, serum thyroxine and TRAb, thyroid ultrasound, and orbital computed tomography. Blood from progressor patients was collected at the time of first diagnosis with hyperthyroidism, before any ophthalmopathy symptoms had appeared. PBMCs were isolated from roughly 10 ml of fresh peripheral blood by Ficoll-Paque density gradient centrifugation. Progressor patients were initially diagnosed with Graves' hyperthyroidism and developed ophthalmopathy during follow-up. Trizol reagent was used to extract total RNA, and RNA quality was then checked on an Agilent 2100 Bioanalyzer. The TCR beta CDR3 regions were amplified from RNA transcripts. The first round of RT-PCR for the TCR CDR3 was performed with the HTBI primer set and the Qiagen OneStep RT-PCR kit. A second multiplex PCR round built the libraries, followed by size selection and purification. Sequencing of the libraries was done on an Illumina HiSeq2000 using paired-end 100 bp reads. The source study handled its data this way. Raw data were processed with SOAPnuke, discarding reads with adapters, uncalled bases, mean Phred below 15, or no exact constant-primer or identifier match. COPE v1.2.5 was used to merge the high-quality paired reads, and each unique nucleotide sequence was defined as a clonotype. MiTCR v1.1 was used to align the clonotypes against IMGT TRBV, TRBD and TRBJ reference segments. Analysis was restricted to V-J combinations with a frequency above 0.0001, which covered 98% to 99.2% of repertoires. The TCS score was defined as F50 (clonal expansion) divided by E x V (chaos), with BLOSUM62-based TCRdist calculated between CDR3 peptides within each V-J. Welch's t-statistics and random forest reduced 500 to 550 V-J features to 10 to 15, which were used in a naive Bayes classifier (R e1071). TCRdb itself trimmed the public reads at Q25 with fastp, ran MiXCR and retained productive beta chains. When rows share a CDR3 protein, they turn into one entry using the most common DNA and genes. The V and J calls reflect TCRdb's pipeline rather than the authors' work. The sample has about 720,000 distinct CDR3 sequences on record, roughly 20% of them singletons. Approximately 15% of the sample lies in the top ten.

This clonotype was counted ten times or more. Its antigen is not yet known. No base qualities exist here, and no much larger clone lies one base off it. The germline V gene gives CDR1 as SQVTM and CDR2 as ANQGSEA. The CDR3 spans 12 residues, from the cysteine through the phenylalanine. Only CDR3 DNA is held: 36 bases, read in frame from base 1. In this chain, TRBV29-1 is recombined with TRBJ2-1, with TRBD1 as a weak D call on 6 bases. The receptor was isolated from a woman between 50 and 59 years old with Graves' hyperthyroidism that later progressed to Graves' ophthalmopathy. The sequenced sample was blood. The sequence in DNA is TGCAGTCCAGGGGTAGGTGGCAATGAGCAGTTCTTC. Translated, it reads CSPGVGGNEQFF.